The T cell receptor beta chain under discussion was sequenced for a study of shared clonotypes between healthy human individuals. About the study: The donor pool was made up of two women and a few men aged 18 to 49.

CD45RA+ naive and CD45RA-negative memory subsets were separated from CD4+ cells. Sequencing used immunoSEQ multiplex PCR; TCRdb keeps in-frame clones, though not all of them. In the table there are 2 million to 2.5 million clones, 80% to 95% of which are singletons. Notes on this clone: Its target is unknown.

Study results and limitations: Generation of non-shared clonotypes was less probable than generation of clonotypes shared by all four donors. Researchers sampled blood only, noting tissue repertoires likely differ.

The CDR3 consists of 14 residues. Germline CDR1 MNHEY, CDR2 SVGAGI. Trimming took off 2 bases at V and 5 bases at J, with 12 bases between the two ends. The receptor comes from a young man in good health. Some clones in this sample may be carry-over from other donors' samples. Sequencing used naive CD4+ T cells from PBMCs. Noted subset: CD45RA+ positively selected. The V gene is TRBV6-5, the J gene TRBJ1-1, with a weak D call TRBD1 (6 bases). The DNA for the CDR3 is TGTGCCAGCAGTTACGGGGGGGGGCGAACTGAAGCTTTCTTT. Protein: CASSYGGGRTEAFF.